One sample yielded the 3 T cell receptor beta chains listed below, sequenced in a study of T cell responses to AZD1222 COVID-19 vaccine listed by TCRdb under 2021. Read against the paper, the sample's time point label means: baseline before first vaccination. According to the study, the label for this sample's treatment or condition signals: meningococcal conjugate vaccine given as trial control. The library was made by the immunoSEQ multiplex PCR assay. TCRdb carries this immuneACCESS record with in-frame sequences only. Its versions omit some clonotypes, under half of them owing to an unresolved V gene in the studies checked, with the rest unexplained. Within this sample are some 150,000 clones, with around four fifths of them counted one time only. The biggest ten clones account for 4.1% of the sample. Sequenced here: peripheral blood, sampled on day 0 of MenACWY control vaccination. The receptors stem from an adult in good health.

The chain joins TRBV11-2 to TRBJ1-1; tentatively, D is TRBD1 (6 bases). Trimming removed 0 bases at V and 7 bases at J, with 12 bases between. Germline-derived CDR1 and CDR2 are SGHAT and FQNNGV. This CDR3 comprises 14 residues. The CDR3 DNA sequence: TGTGCCAGCAGCTTAGAAGGGGGATATAATGAAGCTTTCTTT. It encodes CASSLEGGYNEAFF. The variable domain in full, with the rest retrieved from reference TRBV11-2 and TRBJ1-1, is EAGVAQSPRYKIIEKRQSVAFWCNPISGHATLYWYQQILGQGPKLLIQFQNNGVVDDSQLPKDRFSAERLKGVDSTLKIQPAKLEDSAVYLCASSLEGGYNEAFFGQGTRLTVV.

V is TRBV2 and J is TRBJ2-7; 7 bases are a match to TRBD1. J was trimmed by 5 bases and V by 7 bases; bases with no gene match: 8. Germline-derived CDR1 and CDR2 are SNHLY and FYNNEI. The length of the CDR3 is 13 residues. CDR3 amino acids: CASMVQGIDEQYV. The CDR3 DNA reads as TGTGCCAGCATGGTACAGGGGATCGACGAGCAGTACGTC.

The chain is built from TRBV5-1 and TRBJ2-7, with 7 bases that match TRBD1. CDR3 length equals 15 residues. The germline V gene has CDR1 SGHRS and CDR2 YFSETQ. The junction had 13 bases not matched to a gene; V was cut back by 5 bases and J by 5 bases. The CDR3, as DNA: TGCGCCAGCAGACTCTCCGGGACAGCGAGTGACGAGCAGTACTTC. It yields the protein CASRLSGTASDEQYF.